A single sample gave rise to the 5 T cell receptor beta chains below, sequenced in a study of T cell repertoires in cytomegalovirus infection. TCRdb analysed the reads with MiXCR anew, one entry per CDR3 protein. The sample yields about 340,000 distinct CDR3 sequences, about 27% seen once. Their cognate antigens are unknown. This material consisted of cultured PBMCs, taken from culture after CMV antigen stimulation. These receptors were obtained from a human donor in good health (CMV status not recorded). Some clones in this sample may be carry-over from other donors' samples.

CDR3 amino acids: CASSHPGEETEAFF. Here the CDR3 DNA reads TGTGCCAGCAGCCACCCCGGGGAGGAAACTGAAGCTTTCTTT. V is TRBV14 and J is TRBJ1-1; D gene unclear. The CDR3 totals 14 residues. Trimming shortened V by 3 bases and J by 5 bases, and 13 bases separated the two germline ends. The germline V gene has CDR1 SGHDN and CDR2 FVKESK.

This clonotype was seen only a few times. The rearrangement links TRBV18 to TRBJ2-6, with D perhaps matching TRBD1 (5 bases). Germline V gives CDR1 KGHSH, CDR2 LQKENI. The germline V and J ends were trimmed by 2 bases and 0 bases, with 14 bases remaining between them. This CDR3 has 18 amino acids. The CDR3, as DNA: TGTGCCAGCTCACCAGTCAGACAGCAACACTCTGGGGCCAACGTCCTGACTTTC. This gives the protein CASSPVRQQHSGANVLTF.

This clonotype showed up many times. The chain couples TRBV7-9 to TRBJ1-2; 7 bases agree with TRBD1. V was pared by 1 base and J by 2 bases, with 1 base of the junction left unmatched. CDR3 length: 14 amino acids. Per the germline V gene, CDR1 is SEHNR and CDR2 is FQNEAQ (reference sequence). CDR3 protein: CASSLGGGNYGYTF. DNA for the CDR3: TGTGCCAGCAGCTTAGGAGGGGGCAACTATGGCTACACCTTC.

The chain carries TRBV6-1 and TRBJ1-3; D unresolved. Germline V lookup: CDR1 MNHNS, CDR2 SASEGT. V was shortened by 2 bases and J by 5 bases, with 13 bases between the two germline ends. The CDR3 consists of 15 residues. The chain's CDR3 is CASSENEFQRNTIYF. CDR3 nucleotides: TGTGCCAGCAGTGAAAATGAGTTCCAACGAAACACCATATATTTT.

This chain links TRBV7-9 with TRBJ2-2, with D tentatively TRBD2 (6 bases). This CDR3 is 14 amino acids long. Germline CDR1 is SEHNR and CDR2 is FQNEAQ (reference sequence). V was shortened by 3 bases and J by 5 bases, with 10 bases between the two germline ends. The CDR3 DNA reads as TGTGCCAGCAGCTTGGGACTTCCTACCGGGGAGCTGTTTTTT. Protein product: CASSLGLPTGELFF.